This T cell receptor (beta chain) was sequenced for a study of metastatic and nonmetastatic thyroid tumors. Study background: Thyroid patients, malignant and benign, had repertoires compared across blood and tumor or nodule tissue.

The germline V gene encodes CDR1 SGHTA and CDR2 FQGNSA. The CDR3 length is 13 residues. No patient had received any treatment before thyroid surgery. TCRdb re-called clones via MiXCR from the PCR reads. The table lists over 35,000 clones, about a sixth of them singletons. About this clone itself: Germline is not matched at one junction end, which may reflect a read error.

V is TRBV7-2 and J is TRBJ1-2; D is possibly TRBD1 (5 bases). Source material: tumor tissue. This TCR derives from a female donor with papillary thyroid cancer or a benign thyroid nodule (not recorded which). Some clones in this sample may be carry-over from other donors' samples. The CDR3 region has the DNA TGTGCAAGCAGCTTCCGGGACCAGAGAGGCTACAACTTC. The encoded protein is CASSFRDQRGYNF.